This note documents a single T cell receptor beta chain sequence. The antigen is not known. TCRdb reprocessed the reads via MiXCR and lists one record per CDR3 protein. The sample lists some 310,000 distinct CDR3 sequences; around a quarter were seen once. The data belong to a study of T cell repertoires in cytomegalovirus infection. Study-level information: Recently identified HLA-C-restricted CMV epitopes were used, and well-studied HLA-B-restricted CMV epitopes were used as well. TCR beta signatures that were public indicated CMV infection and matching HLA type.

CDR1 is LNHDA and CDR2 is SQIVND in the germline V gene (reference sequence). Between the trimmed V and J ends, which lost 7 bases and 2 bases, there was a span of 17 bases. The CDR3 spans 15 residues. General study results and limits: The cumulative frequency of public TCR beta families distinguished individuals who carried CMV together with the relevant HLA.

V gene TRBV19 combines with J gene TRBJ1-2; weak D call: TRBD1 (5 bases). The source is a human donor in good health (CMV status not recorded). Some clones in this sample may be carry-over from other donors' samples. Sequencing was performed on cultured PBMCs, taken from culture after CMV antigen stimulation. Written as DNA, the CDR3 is TGTGCCAGTATATCGGGAGGACATCCCAACTATGGCTACACCTTC. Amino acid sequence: CASISGGHPNYGYTF.